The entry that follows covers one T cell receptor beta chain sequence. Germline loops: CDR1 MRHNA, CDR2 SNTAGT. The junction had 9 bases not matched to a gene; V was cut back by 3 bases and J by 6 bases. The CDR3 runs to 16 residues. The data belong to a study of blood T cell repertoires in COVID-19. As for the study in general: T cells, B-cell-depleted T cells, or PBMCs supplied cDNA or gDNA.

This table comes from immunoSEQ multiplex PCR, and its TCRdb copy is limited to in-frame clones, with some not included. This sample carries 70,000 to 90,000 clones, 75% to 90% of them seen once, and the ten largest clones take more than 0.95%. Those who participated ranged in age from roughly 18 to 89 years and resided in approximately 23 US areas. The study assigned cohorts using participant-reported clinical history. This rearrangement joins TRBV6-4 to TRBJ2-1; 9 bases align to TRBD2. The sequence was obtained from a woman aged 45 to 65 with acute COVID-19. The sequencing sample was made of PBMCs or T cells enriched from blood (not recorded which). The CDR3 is CASSEVAGGYLNEQFF. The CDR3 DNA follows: TGTGCCAGCAGTGAGGTGGCGGGAGGGTACCTCAATGAGCAGTTCTTC.